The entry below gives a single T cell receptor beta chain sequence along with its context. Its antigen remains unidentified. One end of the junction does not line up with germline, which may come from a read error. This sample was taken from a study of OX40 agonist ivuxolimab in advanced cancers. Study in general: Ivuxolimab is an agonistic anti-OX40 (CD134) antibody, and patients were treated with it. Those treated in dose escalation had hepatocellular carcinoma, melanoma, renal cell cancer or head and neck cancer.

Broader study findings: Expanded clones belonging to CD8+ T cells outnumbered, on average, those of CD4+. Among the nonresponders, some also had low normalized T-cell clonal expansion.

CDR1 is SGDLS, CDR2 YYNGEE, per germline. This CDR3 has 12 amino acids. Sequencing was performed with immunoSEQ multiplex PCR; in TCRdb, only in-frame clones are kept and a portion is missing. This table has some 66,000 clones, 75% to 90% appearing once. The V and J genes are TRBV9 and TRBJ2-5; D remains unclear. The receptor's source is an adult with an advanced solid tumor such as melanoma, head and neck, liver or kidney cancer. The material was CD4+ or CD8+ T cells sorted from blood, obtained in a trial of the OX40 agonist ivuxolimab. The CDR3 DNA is TGTGCCAGCAGCGGAGTTCAAGGGACCCAGTACTTC. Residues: CASSGVQGTQYF.